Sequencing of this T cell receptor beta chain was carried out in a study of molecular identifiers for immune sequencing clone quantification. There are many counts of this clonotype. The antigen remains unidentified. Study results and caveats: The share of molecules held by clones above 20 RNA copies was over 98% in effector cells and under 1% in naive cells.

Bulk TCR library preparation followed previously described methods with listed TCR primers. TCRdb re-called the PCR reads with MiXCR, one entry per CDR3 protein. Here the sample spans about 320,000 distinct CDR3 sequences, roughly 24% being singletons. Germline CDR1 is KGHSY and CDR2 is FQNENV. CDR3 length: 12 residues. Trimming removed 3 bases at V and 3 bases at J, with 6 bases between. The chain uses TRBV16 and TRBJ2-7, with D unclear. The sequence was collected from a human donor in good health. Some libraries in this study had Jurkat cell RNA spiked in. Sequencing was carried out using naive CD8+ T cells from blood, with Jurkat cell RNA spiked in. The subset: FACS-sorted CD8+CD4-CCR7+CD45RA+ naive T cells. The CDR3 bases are TGTGCCAGCAGCCATCACCACTACGAGCAGTACTTC. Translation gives CASSHHHYEQYF. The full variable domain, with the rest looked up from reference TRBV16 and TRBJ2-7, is GEEVAQTPKHLVRGEGQKAKLYCAPIKGHSYVFWYQQVLKNEFKFLISFQNENVFDETGMPKERFSAKCLPNSPCSLEIQATKLEDSAVYFCASSHHHYEQYFGPGTRLTVT.